Listed below are T cell receptor beta chains from one sample, sequenced in a study of blood T cell repertoires in COVID-19. Sequencing used immunoSEQ multiplex PCR; TCRdb keeps in-frame clones, though not all of them. The sample consists of about 110,000 clones, roughly 81% of them appearing once. Material for sequencing was peripheral blood. All receptors come from a man aged 40-50 years with acute or convalescent COVID-19. Each CDR3 is given with its conserved first and last residue. The D gene is left open where the match is weak. Clone size is given for some rows only: seen once, a few or many times, or a class if the clone is expanded.

. TRBJ2-1 TRBV3-1/TRBV3-2 . TGTGCCAGCAGCCAAGATGCCAGGGATGAGCAGTTCTTC CASSQDARDEQFF
. TRBJ1-2 TRBV6-4 . TGTGCCAGCAGGAATGGCAGGGGTGATGGCTACACCTTC CASRNGRGDGYTF
once TRBJ2-7 TRBV6-1 TRBD1 TGTGCCAGCAGTGAACCGGGACAGGGATCGGGCGAGCAGTACTTC CASSEPGQGSGEQYF
. TRBJ1-3 TRBV6-5 . TGTGCCAGCAGTTACCGAGGGAGCCCTGGAAACACCATATATTTT CASSYRGSPGNTIYF
. TRBJ2-2 TRBV19 . TGTGCCAGTAGTATCGACAGAGTCAACACCGGGGAGCTGTTTTTT CASSIDRVNTGELFF
once TRBJ2-3 TRBV7-9 TRBD2 TGTGCCAGCAGCTTAGATCGACTAGCGGGGTCGGGTACGCAGTATTTT CASSLDRLAGSGTQYF
. TRBJ2-1 TRBV28 . TGTGCCAGCAGTCATCTTCGGGGGTGGGACAATGAGCAGTTCTTC CASSHLRGWDNEQFF
. TRBJ1-5 TRBV19 . TGTGCCAGTAGTACCCGGACAGATTTTCAGCCCCAGCATTTT CASSTRTDFQPQHF
. TRBJ1-1 TRBV30 . TGTGCCTGGAGTTCCCGGCCAGGGGTTCCGAACACTGAAGCTTTCTTT CAWSSRPGVPNTEAFF
. TRBJ2-1 TRBV27 . TGTGCCAGCAGTTCCCGGAGGCCCACCTACAATGAGCAGTTCTTC CASSSRRPTYNEQFF
. TRBJ1-5 TRBV12-5 TRBD1 TGTGCTAGTGGTTTACAGGGGTATCAGCCCCAGCATTTT CASGLQGYQPQHF
. TRBJ1-6 TRBV7-2 TRBD1 TGTGCCAGCAGCTTAGGGGTTACAGGGGCATCCAATTCACCCCTCCACTTT CASSLGVTGASNSPLHF
few TRBJ2-1 TRBV27 TRBD2 TGTGCCAGCAGTTTACGCCTAGCGGGAGGGTTCTACAATGAGCAGTTCTTC CASSLRLAGGFYNEQFF
. TRBJ1-6 TRBV7-8 TRBD1 TGTGCCAGCAGCCTCAGACAGGGCTATAATTCACCCCTCCACTTT CASSLRQGYNSPLHF
. TRBJ1-2 TRBV5-4 . TGTGCCAGCAGCAAGACACAATTAAACTATGGCTACACCTTC CASSKTQLNYGYTF
once TRBJ1-2 TRBV15 TRBD1 TGTGCCACCAGCCATTCGACAGGGAACTATGGCTACACCTTC CATSHSTGNYGYTF
. TRBJ1-6 TRBV6-5 . TGTGCCAGCAGTTACTCGGGCAGAGAGAGATCACCCCTCCACTTT CASSYSGRERSPLHF
. TRBJ2-7 TRBV7-9 . TGTGCCAGCAGCTACGGAGGGAAGGGCCTCTACGAGCAGTACTTC CASSYGGKGLYEQYF
. TRBJ2-7 TRBV3-1/TRBV3-2 . TGTGCCAGCAGCCCTTGGACATCCACCTACGAGCAGTACTTC CASSPWTSTYEQYF
. TRBJ1-5 TRBV30 TRBD1 TGTGCCTGGAGTTCACAGGGGTTCGGGAATCAGCCCCAGCATTTT CAWSSQGFGNQPQHF
. TRBJ2-7 TRBV6-2/TRBV6-3 . TGTGCCAGCAGTTACTCAACTCCCTACGAGCAGTACTTC CASSYSTPYEQYF
. TRBJ2-1 TRBV19 TRBD2 TGTGCCAGTGCTTCCCGACAAGGACTAGCGGGTTTAAGCTCCTACAATGAGCAGTTCTTC CASASRQGLAGLSSYNEQFF
. TRBJ2-2 TRBV9 . TGTGCCAGCAGCGCCAAGAGACAGGTCTCCGGGGAGCTGTTTTTT CASSAKRQVSGELFF
. TRBJ1-4 TRBV6-6 . TGTGCCAGCAGGGCCCGGGACAACCTTGAAAAACTGTTTTTT CASRARDNLEKLFF
. TRBJ2-3 TRBV15 . TGTGCCACCAGCACTAGGACAATAAGCACAGATACGCAGTATTTT CATSTRTISTDTQYF
. TRBJ2-1 TRBV7-9 . TGTGCCAGCAGCTTATGGCAGGTTCACAATGAGCAGTTCTTC CASSLWQVHNEQFF
once TRBJ2-2 TRBV18 . TGTGCCAGCTCACCAGTAGAGACGAACACCGGGGAGCTGTTTTTT CASSPVETNTGELFF